This T cell receptor (beta chain) originates from a study of cytomegalovirus exposure and HLA in healthy donors. Study as a whole: Findings of an earlier analysis included around 120 million unique TCR beta sequences from about 180 million T cells. Unique TCRs from HLA-typed donors, roughly 89 million of them, were held in an early data release.

The PCR made use of 60 Vbeta and 13 Jbeta primers. As originally analysed: About 12 million of about 80 million unique TCR beta chains were shared, per a later count. Libraries were prepared by immunoSEQ multiplex PCR; TCRdb keeps only in-frame clonotypes and omits some of them. The DNA gave D and trimming, while V, J and clone size come from that table. This sample has 150,000 to 200,000 clones; approximately 84% occur once, and the top ten carry 3% to 4%. Sample: PBMCs. This receptor was obtained from a man aged 50 to 60 in good health and CMV-seronegative.

This chain's CDR3 is CASSLGGGPGGYTF. The CDR3 DNA reads as TGTGCCAGCAGCTTGGGGGGGGGTCCAGGTGGCTACACCTTC. The rearrangement joins TRBV7-9 to TRBJ1-2; TRBD1 is a possible D gene (5 bases). The CDR3 has 14 amino acids. Trimming stripped 3 bases from V and 7 bases from J, with 15 bases between. CDR1 and CDR2 from the germline V gene are SEHNR and FQNEAQ (reference sequence).